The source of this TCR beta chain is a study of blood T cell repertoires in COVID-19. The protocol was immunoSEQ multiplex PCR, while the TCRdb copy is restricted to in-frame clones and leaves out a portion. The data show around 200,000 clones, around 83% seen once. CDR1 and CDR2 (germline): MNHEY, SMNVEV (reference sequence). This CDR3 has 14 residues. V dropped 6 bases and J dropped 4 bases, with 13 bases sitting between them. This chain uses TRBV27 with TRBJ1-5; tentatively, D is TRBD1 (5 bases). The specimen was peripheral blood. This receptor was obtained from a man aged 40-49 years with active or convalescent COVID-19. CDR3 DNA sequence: TGTGCCAGCAGCTTCGGGGGAGCAAATCAGCCCCAGCATTTT. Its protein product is CASSFGGANQPQHF.